This T cell receptor beta chain was identified in a study of regulatory T cells in long-lasting Graves disease. The time point: newly diagnosed GD, antithyroid drugs for less than 3 months. RNA extracted from PBMCs served as the sequencing template. CDR3 regions were amplified by Arm-PCR using iRepertoire HTBI primers to build TCR beta libraries. TCRdb ran MiXCR on the multiplex PCR reads and lists one entry per CDR3 protein. The sample has 400,000 to 550,000 distinct CDR3 sequences; about a sixth are singletons. General study findings and limits: Persistent patients had a count of shared public clonotypes (under 3,000) that exceeded that of new patients (approximately 1,000). Peripheral blood alone, not thyroid tissue, underwent study.

At least ten counts were recorded for this clonotype. The antigen is unknown. This sample also belongs to another study, concerning T cells in Graves' hyperthyroidism and ophthalmopathy.

The material sequenced was peripheral blood mononuclear cells (PBMCs), taken at new diagnosis, from a patient treated with antithyroid drugs. This clonotype was obtained from a woman younger than 45 with Graves disease.

The CDR3, as DNA: TGTGCCAGCAGTTTAACAGGTGGGCGCACTGAAGCTTTCTTT. Translating gives CASSLTGGRTEAFF. This chain uses TRBV12-3 or TRBV12-4 with TRBJ1-1; possibly TRBD1 for D (5 bases). The CDR3 covers 14 residues. V lost 2 bases to trimming and J lost 4 bases, with 11 bases between them.